This T cell receptor beta chain was sequenced in a study of cytomegalovirus exposure and HLA in healthy donors (dated 2017 in TCRdb). Looking at the study overall: In an earlier analysis of several hundred of the donors, approximately 260 Gb of sequence data and approximately 100 million unique TCR beta sequences from 150 million to 200 million T cells were reported. An early release that covered roughly 600 HLA-typed donors contained about 300 gigabases of sequencing data and tens of millions of unique TCR sequences. Among the approximately 420 genotyped donors, around 79% belonged to the genetic ancestry cluster associated with self-reported Caucasian donors. The study aimed to test whether signatures of past pathogen exposure could be identified by cataloging public T cell receptors. The study profiled the T cell repertoires of about 640 subjects by immunosequencing and related them to cytomegalovirus serostatus. Besides the first cohort of around 670 subjects, a separate validation cohort made up of over a hundred different subjects was used. The study combined high-throughput TCR immunosequencing, statistical association of individual TCRs with disease status, and machine learning to predict cytomegalovirus infection status. To study patterns of TCR occurrence, a later analysis re-analyzed previously published TCR beta repertoires from 550 to 800 donors and added high-resolution HLA genotyping. Rather than using new phenotypic data, the later analysis identified candidate immune exposures from TCR beta sequences and from how often those sequences occurred across donors. An earlier analysis of 587 of the donors used high-throughput TCR beta sequencing to judge whether each TCR beta V gene segment behaved as functional or pseudogenic. Donor age, sex, ethnicity and CMV serostatus were collected together with the repertoire data. In a later genetic analysis, genome-wide SNP genotypes for about 65% of the roughly 700 donors were used, and that subset was treated as a discovery cohort. All discovery cohort repertoires had been generated on a single sequencing platform. HLA typing included class I and class II loci at four-digit resolution. The number of typed donors differed by locus: about 620-640 for A, B, C, DRB1 and DQB1; 500 to 550 for DQA1; around 580 for DPA1; and roughly 450 for DPB1. Four to six DR-DQ haplotypes were handled as single units for association and clustering, since linkage in the cohort was strong. On average, around 200,000 unique TCR beta nucleotide sequences were sequenced per donor among some 420 genotyped donors of the cohort, with approximately 18% of those sequences being non-productive.

From a lookup of the germline V gene (reference sequence), CDR1 and CDR2 are MNHEY and SMNVEV. V gives up 4 bases and J gives up 3 bases, and the segment between their germline ends measures 14 bases. The cysteine opens and the phenylalanine closes a CDR3 of 15 amino acids. Only CDR3 DNA remains: 45 bases, in frame from the first base. Library preparation employed the immunoSEQ multiplex PCR assay. For the multiplex PCR, a mixture combining 60 forward primers for TCR Vbeta segments and 13 reverse primers for TCR Jbeta segments was used. A multiplex PCR assay on genomic DNA amplified the CDR3 region of rearranged TCR beta genes. On the Illumina HiSeq System, the amplified TCR beta libraries were sequenced as 87-base-pair reads. The study's own analysis went as follows. A later analysis counted approximately 84 million unique TCR beta chains across the 666 repertoires, and about 10 million of these chains were shared by at least two donors. A nearest-neighbor algorithm error-corrected the raw reads and collapsed the reads into unique sequences, merging closely related sequences to remove PCR and sequencing errors. Alignment of CDR3 sequences to IMGT reference sequences was used to assign V, D and J gene segments. For a sequence to be retained, at least a six-nucleotide match to both a V gene segment and a J gene segment was required. Rearrangements were classified as productive when the CDR3 lacked stop codons and remained in frame with V and J, and all other rearrangements were classified as non-productive. Following IMGT convention, CDR3 was defined as the stretch from the second conserved V-encoded cysteine up to the conserved J-encoded phenylalanine. In an earlier analysis of around 600 of the donors, sequences lacking an unambiguous match to a single V gene segment were excluded. An earlier analysis of several hundred of the donors classified V segments as functional when productive rearrangements were above 56.7% and as segregating when the standard deviation between donors was above 5%. To diagnose cytomegalovirus status from the catalog of TCR beta chain sequences, a statistical classification framework was built. In a later analysis, V and J genes were assigned by comparing TCR nucleotide sequences against IMGT/GENE-DB human TR gene sequences. The TCRdist pipeline was used in a later analysis to assign CDR3 sequences and most-parsimonious VDJ recombination scenarios. In a later analysis, every TCR beta chain was defined by the combination of its CDR3 amino acid sequence and its V-gene family, and reads without a unique V-gene family were dropped. In a later analysis, 500 to 700 highly shared, low-generation-probability nucleotide sequences were removed to address suspected cross-contamination and a sequencing artifact. In a later analysis, a clonal expansion index for each public chain was calculated from normalized within-repertoire ranks of inferred template counts. In a later analysis, generation probabilities were computed with a VDJ recombination model fitted to out-of-frame rearrangements, and the resulting probabilities were checked against IGoR. Hypergeometric tests were used in a later analysis to score TCR-TCR, TCR-HLA and TCR-CMV co-occurrence, with a repertoire-size bias correction applied to the TCR pairs. False discovery rates were estimated in a later analysis by permuting HLA or CMV assignments 20 times. In a later analysis, co-occurring TCRs were grouped with DBSCAN, and TCRdist sequence similarity was added when clustering was performed within HLA-allele-positive subsets. For co-occurrence clustering, repertoires with fewer than 30,000 or more than 120,000 public chains were excluded, along with roughly 5 repertoires with anomalous nucleotide sharing. The immuneACCESS repertoire file appears here via TCRdb, limited to in-frame rearrangements. These files lack a portion of the clones; in checked studies, under half of the deficit traces to unresolved V genes, and the cause of the others is not known. Clone size and the V and J calls come from that table; the DNA yielded D and trimming. The sample table lists 200,000 to 250,000 clones, 82% of them with a count of one. Around 5% of the sample goes to the ten largest clones.

Broader findings and caveats from the paper: Because HLA typing was missing for some donors at each locus, association tests included only the typed subset. Three of the identified cytomegalovirus-associated TCR beta chains were confirmed in vitro to be specific for cytomegalovirus antigens. Most CMV-associated TCR beta chains appeared to be HLA-restricted in a later analysis, and the HLA associations seemed to be driven largely by CMV exposure. In an earlier analysis of fewer than 700 of the donors, most TCR beta V segments appeared in productive rearrangements about 87% or about 30% of the time, broadly matching IMGT annotations. According to the authors, the approach could potentially be generalized to other disease states and immunological phenotypes. Across donors, most TCR sequences were observed very rarely, whereas some public TCRs were present in many individuals. The 87-base-pair reads could not distinguish some IMGT-functional V segments, including TRBV6-2 and TRBV6-3, so those segments were excluded. CMV serostatus was the only immune exposure information available for the cohort. This cohort had only TCR beta chains sequenced, and the lack of alpha or paired-chain data limited which features could be detected. The earlier analysis of almost 600 of the donors excluded around 17 rarely observed V segments, including chromosome 9 orphons, because counts were too low. At a false discovery rate of 0.05, a later analysis linked 16,951 TCR beta sequences to specific HLA alleles. Sequencing depth was assumed to be roughly uniform across donors in the presence/absence analyses, though that assumption may not hold. In a later genetic analysis, a missense DCLRE1C variant was associated with V-gene and J-gene trimming of TCR beta chains, and the association was replicated in an independent cohort. Linkage disequilibrium might explain the correlated functional status among segregating V segments, but an unknown experimental factor could not be excluded. In a later genetic analysis, fewer N-insertions in productive TCRs were reported among donors in an Asian-associated ancestry cluster than the roughly 700-donor mean. Strong co-occurrence of HLA alleles, especially DR and DQ, made assigning TCR associations to individual alleles difficult. A later analysis found that TCR association rates varied across HLA loci, with DRB1 alleles showing the most associated TCRs and HLA-C alleles the fewest. A cluster of highly shared sequence variants was judged likely to represent a technical artifact of the sequencing pipeline. A further reported finding was that TCR beta sequences accurately predicted the HLA-A and HLA-B alleles for most subjects in the first cohort. Cytomegalovirus status was reported to be diagnosed by the classifier with high specificity and sensitivity in both the original and validation cohorts. According to a later analysis, parvovirus B19, influenza, CMV and Epstein-Barr virus appeared linked to several top co-occurrence clusters. The study gave a list of under 200 TCR beta chains associated with cytomegalovirus. In a later analysis, HLA-associated TCR beta chains were found to be more clonally expanded and to have lower generation probabilities than equally common non-associated chains.

In total, approximately 690 healthy bone marrow donors made up the cohort. Cohort members were all nominally healthy when sampled, although unrecorded immune exposures were likely present. The donor was CMV seropositive and belonged to the group of some 290 seropositive cohort members. A peripheral blood sample was provided by each donor, and peripheral blood mononuclear cells were used for TCR beta sequencing. The Qiagen DNeasy Blood Extraction Kit was used to extract genomic DNA from the blood cell samples. Notes on this clone: This receptor's antigen is unknown. No qualities accompany the bases; no much larger clone lies one base away.

The specimen sequenced was PBMCs. This TCR was sampled from a woman in her 40s in good health and CMV-seropositive. The chain is encoded by TRBV27 joined to TRBJ2-3; a weak D assignment points to TRBD1 (6 bases agree). CDR3 region: CASSSEGQGTDTQYF. In nucleotide form, the sequence is TGTGCCAGCAGTTCCGAAGGGCAGGGGACAGATACGCAGTATTTT.